These 4 T cell receptor beta chains share one sample of origin, sequenced in a study of CD8+ T cells in alopecia areata. The treatment: oral pan-JAK inhibitor, 5-10 mg twice daily. cDNA reverse transcribed from extracted RNA served as the sequencing template. Measured with immunoSEQ multiplex PCR; TCRdb has only the in-frame clones, and not every one. The profile shows 80,000 to 100,000 clones, about 40% of them singletons. The specimen was CD8+ T cells sorted from blood, collected at week 24, from a patient treated with tofacitinib. These receptors were collected from a human donor with alopecia areata.

This rearrangement joins TRBV27 to TRBJ2-7; D is unclear. The length of the CDR3 is 13 residues. Germline V lookup: CDR1 MNHEY, CDR2 SMNVEV (reference sequence). The V end lost 2 bases, the J end lost 5 bases, and 10 bases lay between the germline ends. CDR3 loop: CASSLSVRNEQYF. The DNA of the CDR3 is TGTGCCAGCAGTTTAAGCGTTCGTAACGAGCAGTACTTC.

The rearrangement links TRBV19 to TRBJ1-1; 7 bases map to TRBD1. The germline V gene encodes CDR1 LNHDA and CDR2 SQIVND (reference sequence). The CDR3 has 15 residues. V dropped 1 base and J dropped 1; count of bases not matched to a gene: 3. This CDR3 is CASSIVDRENTEAFF. CDR3 nucleotides: TGTGCCAGTAGTATAGTTGACAGGGAGAACACTGAAGCTTTCTTT.

This clone was observed once. The chain combines TRBV5-1 with TRBJ2-1, with 11 nucleotides matching TRBD2. The CDR3 is made up of 21 amino acids. Germline CDR1 is SGHRS and CDR2 is YFSETQ. Trimming at V came to 0 bases and at J to 4 bases, leaving 18 bases not matched to a gene. The CDR3 spells CASSLVLSASGRIRGYNEQFF. The CDR3 region has the DNA TGCGCCAGCAGCTTGGTCTTGTCGGCTAGCGGGAGGATCAGGGGTTACAATGAGCAGTTCTTC.

This clone rates as medium-sized (0.01 to 0.1%). The chain carries TRBV28 and TRBJ2-1, with TRBD2 matching 10 bases. Germline values: CDR1 MDHEN, CDR2 SYDVKM. The CDR3 loop spans 15 amino acids. J lost 7 bases, V lost 7 bases, and 10 bases had no gene match. Here the CDR3 DNA reads TGTGCCAGCACCCCATGGACTAGCGGAGGGAATGAGCAGTTCTTC. Residues: CASTPWTSGGNEQFF.